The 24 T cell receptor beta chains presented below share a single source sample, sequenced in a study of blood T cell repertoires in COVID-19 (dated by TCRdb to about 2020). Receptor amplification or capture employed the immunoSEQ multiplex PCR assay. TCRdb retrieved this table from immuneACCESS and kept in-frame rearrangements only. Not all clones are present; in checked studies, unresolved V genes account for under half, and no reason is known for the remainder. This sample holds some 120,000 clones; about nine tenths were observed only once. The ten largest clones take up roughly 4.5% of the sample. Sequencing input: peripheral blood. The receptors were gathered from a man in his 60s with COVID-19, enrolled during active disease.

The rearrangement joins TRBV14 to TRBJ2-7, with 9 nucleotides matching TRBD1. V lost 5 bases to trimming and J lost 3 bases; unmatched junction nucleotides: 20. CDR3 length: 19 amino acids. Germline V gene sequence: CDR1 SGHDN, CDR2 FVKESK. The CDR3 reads CASSSATGGHKNLSYEQYF. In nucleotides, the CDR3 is TGTGCCAGCAGCTCCGCAACAGGGGGCCATAAGAACTTGAGCTACGAGCAGTACTTC.

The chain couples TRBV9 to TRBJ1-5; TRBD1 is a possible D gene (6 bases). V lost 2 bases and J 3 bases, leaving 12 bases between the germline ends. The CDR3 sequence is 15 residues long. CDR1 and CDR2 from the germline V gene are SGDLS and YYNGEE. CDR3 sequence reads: CASSVFGQPNQPQHF. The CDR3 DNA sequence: TGTGCCAGCAGCGTTTTCGGACAGCCCAATCAGCCCCAGCATTTT.

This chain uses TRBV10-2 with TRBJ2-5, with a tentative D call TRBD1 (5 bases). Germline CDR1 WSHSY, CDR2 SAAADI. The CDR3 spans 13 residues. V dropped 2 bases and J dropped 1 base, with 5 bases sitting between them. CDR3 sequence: CASSEGAQETQYF. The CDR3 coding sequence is TGCGCCAGCAGTGAGGGGGCCCAAGAGACCCAGTACTTC.

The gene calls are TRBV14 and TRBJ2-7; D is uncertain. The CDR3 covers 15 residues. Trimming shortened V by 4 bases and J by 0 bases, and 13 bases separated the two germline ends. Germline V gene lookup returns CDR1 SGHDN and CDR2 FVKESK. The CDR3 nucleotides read TGTGCCAGCAGCCCCCTCACATCCCCCTCCTACGAGCAGTACTTC. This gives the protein CASSPLTSPSYEQYF.

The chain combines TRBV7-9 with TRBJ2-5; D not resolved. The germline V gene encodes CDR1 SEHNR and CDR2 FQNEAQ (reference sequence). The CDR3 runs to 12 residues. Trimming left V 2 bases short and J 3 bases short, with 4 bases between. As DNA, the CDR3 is TGTGCCAGCAGCTTATCAGAAGAGACCCAGTACTTC. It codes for CASSLSEETQYF.

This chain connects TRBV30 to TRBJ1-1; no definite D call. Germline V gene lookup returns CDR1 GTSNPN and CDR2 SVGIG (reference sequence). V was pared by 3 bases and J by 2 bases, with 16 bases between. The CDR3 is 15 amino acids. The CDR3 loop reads CAWSQPGDGNTEAFF. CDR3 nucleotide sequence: TGTGCCTGGAGCCAACCGGGAGACGGAAACACTGAAGCTTTCTTT.

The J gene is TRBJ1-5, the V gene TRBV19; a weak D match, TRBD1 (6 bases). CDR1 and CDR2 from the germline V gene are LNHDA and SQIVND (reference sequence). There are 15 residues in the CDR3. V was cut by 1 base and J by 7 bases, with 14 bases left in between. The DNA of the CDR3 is TGTGCCAGTAGTATAGGGCGGGGGGCAAGGCAGCCCCAGCATTTT. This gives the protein CASSIGRGARQPQHF.

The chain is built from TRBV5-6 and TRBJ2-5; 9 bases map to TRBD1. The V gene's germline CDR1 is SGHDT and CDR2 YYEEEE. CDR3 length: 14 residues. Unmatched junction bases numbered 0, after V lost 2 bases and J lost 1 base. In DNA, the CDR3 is TGTGCCAGCAGCTTACAGGGGGCCCAAGAGACCCAGTACTTC. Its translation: CASSLQGAQETQYF.

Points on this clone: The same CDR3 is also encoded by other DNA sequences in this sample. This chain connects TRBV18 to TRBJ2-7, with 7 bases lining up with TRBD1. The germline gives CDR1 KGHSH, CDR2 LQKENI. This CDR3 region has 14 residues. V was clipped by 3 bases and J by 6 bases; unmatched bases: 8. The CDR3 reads CASSPRQGAFEQYF. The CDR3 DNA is TGTGCCAGCTCACCCCGACAGGGAGCATTCGAGCAGTACTTC. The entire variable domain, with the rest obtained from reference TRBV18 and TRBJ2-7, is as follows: NAGVMQNPRHLVRRRGQEARLRCSPMKGHSHVYWYRQLPEEGLKFMVYLQKENIIDESGMPKERFSAEFPKEGPSILRIQQVVRGDSAAYFCASSPRQGAFEQYFGPGTRLTVT.

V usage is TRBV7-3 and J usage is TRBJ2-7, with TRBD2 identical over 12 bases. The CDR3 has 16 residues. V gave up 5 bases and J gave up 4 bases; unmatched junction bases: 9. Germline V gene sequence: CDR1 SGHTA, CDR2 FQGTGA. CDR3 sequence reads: CASSQRLAGDVYEQYF. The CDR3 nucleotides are TGTGCCAGCAGCCAAAGACTAGCGGGAGACGTTTACGAGCAGTACTTC.

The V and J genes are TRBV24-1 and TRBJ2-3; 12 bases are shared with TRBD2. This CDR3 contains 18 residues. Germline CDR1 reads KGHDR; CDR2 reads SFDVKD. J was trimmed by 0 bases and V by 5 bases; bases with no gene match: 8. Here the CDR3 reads CATSGAHGTSGSTDTQYF. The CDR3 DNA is TGTGCCACCAGTGGGGCACACGGGACTAGCGGGAGCACAGATACGCAGTATTTT.

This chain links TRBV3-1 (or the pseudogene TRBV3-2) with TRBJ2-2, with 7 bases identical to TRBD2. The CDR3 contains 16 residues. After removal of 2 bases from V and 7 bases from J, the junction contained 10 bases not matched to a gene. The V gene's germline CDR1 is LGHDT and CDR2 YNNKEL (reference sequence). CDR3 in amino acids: CASSQFESGGDGELFF. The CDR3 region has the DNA TGTGCCAGCAGCCAATTCGAGTCGGGGGGAGACGGGGAGCTGTTTTTT.

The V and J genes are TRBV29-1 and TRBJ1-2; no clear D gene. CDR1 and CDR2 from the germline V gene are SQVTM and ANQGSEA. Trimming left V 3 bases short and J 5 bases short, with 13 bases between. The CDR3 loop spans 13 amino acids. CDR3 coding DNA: TGCAGCGTTGATTCGGGTCCTCGGTATGGCTACACCTTC. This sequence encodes CSVDSGPRYGYTF. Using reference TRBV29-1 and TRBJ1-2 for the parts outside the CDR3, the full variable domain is SAVISQKPSRDICQRGTSLTIQCQVDSQVTMMFWYRQQPGQSLTLIATANQGSEATYESGFVIDKFPISRPNLTFSTLTVSNMSPEDSSIYLCSVDSGPRYGYTFGSGTRLTVV.

CDR3 region: CASSSTGVRMGEQYF. The CDR3 coding sequence is TGTGCCAGCAGCTCGACAGGGGTCAGGATGGGCGAGCAGTACTTC. This sequence joins TRBV28 and TRBJ2-7, with 8 bases matching TRBD1. Germline V lookup: CDR1 MDHEN, CDR2 SYDVKM. The V gene end was trimmed by 6 bases and the J gene end by 6 bases; junction bases not matched to a gene: 13. This CDR3 comprises 15 residues.

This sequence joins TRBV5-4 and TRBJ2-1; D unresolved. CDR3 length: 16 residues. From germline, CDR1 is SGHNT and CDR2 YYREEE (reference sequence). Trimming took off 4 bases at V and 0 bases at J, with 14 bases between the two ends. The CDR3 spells CASSLPGQSSYNEQFF. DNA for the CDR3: TGTGCCAGCAGCCTCCCAGGTCAGAGCTCCTACAATGAGCAGTTCTTC.

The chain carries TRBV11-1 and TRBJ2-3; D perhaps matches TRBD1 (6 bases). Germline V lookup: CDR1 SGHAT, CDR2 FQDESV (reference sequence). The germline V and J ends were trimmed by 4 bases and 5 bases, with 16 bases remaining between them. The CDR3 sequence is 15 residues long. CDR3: CASSSGTTPQDTQYF. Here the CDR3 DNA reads TGTGCCAGCAGCTCCGGGACAACACCCCAAGATACGCAGTATTTT.

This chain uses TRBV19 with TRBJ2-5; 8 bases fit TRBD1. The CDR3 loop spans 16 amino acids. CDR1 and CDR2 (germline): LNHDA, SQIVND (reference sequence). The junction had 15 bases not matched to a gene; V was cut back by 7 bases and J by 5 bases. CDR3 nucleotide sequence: TGTGCCAGTACCCTAAAGGGACAGGCATCAGAGGAGACCCAGTACTTC. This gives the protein CASTLKGQASEETQYF.

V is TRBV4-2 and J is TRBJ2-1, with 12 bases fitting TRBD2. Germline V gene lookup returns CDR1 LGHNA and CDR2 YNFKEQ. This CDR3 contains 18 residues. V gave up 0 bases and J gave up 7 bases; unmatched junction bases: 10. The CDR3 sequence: CASSQEISGLAGRNEQFF. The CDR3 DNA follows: TGTGCCAGCAGCCAAGAAATCTCCGGACTAGCGGGAAGGAATGAGCAGTTCTTC.

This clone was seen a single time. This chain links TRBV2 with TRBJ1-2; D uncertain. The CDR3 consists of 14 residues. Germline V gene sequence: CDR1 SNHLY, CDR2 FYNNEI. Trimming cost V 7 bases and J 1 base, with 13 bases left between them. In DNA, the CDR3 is TGTGCCAGCACCTATGAGACAAATAACTATGGCTACACCTTC. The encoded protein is CASTYETNNYGYTF.

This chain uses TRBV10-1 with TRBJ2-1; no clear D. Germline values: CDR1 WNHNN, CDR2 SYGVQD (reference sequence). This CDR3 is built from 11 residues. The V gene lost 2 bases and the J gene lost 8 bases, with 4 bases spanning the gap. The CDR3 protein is CASSERDEQFF. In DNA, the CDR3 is TGCGCCAGCAGTGAGCGAGATGAGCAGTTCTTC.

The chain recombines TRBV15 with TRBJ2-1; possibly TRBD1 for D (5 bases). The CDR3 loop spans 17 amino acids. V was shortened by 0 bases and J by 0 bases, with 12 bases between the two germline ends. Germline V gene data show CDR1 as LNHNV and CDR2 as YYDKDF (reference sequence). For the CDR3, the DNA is TGTGCCACCAGCAGAGATCTGACAGTTAGCTCCTACAATGAGCAGTTCTTC. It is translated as CATSRDLTVSSYNEQFF.

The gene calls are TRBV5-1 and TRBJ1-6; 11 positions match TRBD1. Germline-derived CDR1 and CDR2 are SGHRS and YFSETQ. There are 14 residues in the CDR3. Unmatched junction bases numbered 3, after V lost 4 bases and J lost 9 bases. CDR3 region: CASSNGQGASPLHF. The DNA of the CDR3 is TGCGCCAGCAGCAATGGACAGGGGGCTTCACCCCTCCACTTT. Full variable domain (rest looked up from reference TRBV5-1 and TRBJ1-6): KAGVTQTPRYLIKTRGQQVTLSCSPISGHRSVSWYQQTPGQGLQFLFEYFSETQRNKGNFPGRFSGRQFSNSRSEMNVSTLELGDSALYLCASSNGQGASPLHFGNGTRLTVT.

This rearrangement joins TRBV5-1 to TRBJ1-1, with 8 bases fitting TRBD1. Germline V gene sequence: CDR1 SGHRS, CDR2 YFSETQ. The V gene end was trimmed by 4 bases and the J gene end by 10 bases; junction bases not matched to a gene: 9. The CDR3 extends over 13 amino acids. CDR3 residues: CASSPAGGWGAFF. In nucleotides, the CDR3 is TGCGCCAGCAGCCCTGCAGGGGGCTGGGGAGCTTTCTTT.

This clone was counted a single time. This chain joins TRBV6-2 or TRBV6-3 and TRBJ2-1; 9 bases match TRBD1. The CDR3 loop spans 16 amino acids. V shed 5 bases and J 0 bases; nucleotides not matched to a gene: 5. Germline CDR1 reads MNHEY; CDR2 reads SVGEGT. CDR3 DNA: TGTGCCAGCAGTGGACAGGGGAGGGACTCCTACAATGAGCAGTTCTTC. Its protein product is CASSGQGRDSYNEQFF.